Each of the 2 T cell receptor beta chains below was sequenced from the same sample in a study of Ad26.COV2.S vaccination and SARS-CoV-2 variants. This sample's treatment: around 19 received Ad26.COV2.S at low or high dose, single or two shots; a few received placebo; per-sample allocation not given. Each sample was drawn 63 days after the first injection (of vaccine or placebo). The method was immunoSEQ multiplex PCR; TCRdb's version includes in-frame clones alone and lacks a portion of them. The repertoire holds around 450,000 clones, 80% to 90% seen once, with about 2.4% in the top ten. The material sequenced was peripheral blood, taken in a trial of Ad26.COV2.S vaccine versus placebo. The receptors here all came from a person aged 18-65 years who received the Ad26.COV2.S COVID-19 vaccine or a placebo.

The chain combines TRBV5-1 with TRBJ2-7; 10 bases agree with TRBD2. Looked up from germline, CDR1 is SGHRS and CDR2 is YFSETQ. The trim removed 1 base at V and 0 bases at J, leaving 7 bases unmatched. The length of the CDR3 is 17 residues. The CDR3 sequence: CASSLFRLAGVSYEQYV. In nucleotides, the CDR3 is TGCGCCAGCAGCTTGTTTCGCCTAGCGGGAGTCTCCTACGAGCAGTACGTC.

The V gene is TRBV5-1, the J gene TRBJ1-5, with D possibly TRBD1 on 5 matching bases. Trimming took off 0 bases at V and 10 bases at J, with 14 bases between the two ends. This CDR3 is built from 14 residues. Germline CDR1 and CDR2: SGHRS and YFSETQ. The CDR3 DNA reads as TGCGCCAGCAGCTTGGAGGGGCCTTTTCAACCCCAGCATTTT. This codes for CASSLEGPFQPQHF.